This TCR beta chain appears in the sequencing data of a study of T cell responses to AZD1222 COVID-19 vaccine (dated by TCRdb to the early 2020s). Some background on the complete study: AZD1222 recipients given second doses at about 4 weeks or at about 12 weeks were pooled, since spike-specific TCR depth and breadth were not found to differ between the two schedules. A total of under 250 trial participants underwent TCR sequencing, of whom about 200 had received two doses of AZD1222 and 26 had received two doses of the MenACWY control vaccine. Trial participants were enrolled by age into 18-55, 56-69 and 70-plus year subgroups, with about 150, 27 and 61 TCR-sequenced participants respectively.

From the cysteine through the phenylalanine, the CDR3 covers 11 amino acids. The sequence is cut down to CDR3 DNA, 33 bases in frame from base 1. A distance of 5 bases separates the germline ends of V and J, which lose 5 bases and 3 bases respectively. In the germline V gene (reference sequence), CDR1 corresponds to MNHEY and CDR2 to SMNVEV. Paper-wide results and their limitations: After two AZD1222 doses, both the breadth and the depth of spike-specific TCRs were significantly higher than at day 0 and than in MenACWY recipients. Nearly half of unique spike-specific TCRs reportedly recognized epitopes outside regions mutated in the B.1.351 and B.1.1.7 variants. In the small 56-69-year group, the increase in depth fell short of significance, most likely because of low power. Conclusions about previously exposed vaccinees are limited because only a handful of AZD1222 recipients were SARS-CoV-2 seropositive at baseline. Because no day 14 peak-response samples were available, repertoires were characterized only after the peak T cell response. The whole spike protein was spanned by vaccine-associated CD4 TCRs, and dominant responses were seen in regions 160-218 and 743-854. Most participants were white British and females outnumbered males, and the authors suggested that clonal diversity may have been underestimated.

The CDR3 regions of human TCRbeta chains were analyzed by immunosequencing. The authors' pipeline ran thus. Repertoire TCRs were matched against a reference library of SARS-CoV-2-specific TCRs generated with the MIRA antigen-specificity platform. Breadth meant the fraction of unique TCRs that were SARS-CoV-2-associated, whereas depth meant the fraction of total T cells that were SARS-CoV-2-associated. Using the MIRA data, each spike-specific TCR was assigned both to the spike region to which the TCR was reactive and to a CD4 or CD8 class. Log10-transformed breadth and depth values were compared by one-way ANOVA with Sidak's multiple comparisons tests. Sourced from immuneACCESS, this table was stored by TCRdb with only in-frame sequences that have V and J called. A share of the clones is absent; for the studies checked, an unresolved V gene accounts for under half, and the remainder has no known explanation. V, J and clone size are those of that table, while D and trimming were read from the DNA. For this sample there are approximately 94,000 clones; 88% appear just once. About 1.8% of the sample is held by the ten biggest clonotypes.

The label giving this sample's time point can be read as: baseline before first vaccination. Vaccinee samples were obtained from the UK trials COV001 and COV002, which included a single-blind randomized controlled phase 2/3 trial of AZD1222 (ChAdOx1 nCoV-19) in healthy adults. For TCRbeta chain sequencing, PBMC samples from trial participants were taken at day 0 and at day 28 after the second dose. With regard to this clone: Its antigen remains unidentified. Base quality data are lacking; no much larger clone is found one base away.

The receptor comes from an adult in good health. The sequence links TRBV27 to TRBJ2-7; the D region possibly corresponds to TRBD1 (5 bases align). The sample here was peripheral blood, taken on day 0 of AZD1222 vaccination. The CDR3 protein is CASSQGYEQYF. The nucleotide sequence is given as TGTGCCAGCAGTCAGGGCTACGAGCAGTACTTC.